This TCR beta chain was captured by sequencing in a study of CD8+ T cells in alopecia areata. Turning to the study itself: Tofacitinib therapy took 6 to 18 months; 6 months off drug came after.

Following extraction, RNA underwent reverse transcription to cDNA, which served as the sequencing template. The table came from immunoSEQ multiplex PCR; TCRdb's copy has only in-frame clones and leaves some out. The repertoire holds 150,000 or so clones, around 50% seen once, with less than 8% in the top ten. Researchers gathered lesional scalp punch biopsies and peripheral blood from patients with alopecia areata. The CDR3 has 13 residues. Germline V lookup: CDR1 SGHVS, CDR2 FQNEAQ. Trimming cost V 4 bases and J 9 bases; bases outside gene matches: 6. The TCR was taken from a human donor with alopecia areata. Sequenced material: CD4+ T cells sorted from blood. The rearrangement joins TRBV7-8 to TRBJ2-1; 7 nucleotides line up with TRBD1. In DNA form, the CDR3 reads TGTGCCAGCAGCTCAACGACAGGGTCTGAGCAGTTCTTC. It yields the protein CASSSTTGSEQFF.